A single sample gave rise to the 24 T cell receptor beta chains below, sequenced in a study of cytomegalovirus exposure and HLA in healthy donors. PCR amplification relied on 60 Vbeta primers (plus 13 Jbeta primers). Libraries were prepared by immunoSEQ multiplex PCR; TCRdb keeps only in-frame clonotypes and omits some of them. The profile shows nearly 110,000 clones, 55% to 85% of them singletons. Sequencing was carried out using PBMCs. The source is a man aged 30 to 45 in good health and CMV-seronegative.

DNA of the CDR3: TGCGCCAGCAGCCGGACAGGGGGTAATGAAAAACTGTTTTTT. This codes for CASSRTGGNEKLFF. The genes are TRBV5-1 and TRBJ1-4; 10 nucleotides align to TRBD1. Germline values: CDR1 SGHRS, CDR2 YFSETQ. CDR3 length: 14 amino acids. The trim removed 4 bases at V and 4 bases at J, leaving 1 base unmatched.

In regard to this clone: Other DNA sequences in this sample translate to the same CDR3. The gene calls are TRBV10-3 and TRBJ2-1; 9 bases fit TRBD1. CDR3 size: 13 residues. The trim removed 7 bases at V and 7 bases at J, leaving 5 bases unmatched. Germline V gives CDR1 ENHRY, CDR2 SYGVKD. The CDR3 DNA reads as TGTGCCATCATGGGACAGGGATCAAATGAGCAGTTCTTC. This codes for CAIMGQGSNEQFF.

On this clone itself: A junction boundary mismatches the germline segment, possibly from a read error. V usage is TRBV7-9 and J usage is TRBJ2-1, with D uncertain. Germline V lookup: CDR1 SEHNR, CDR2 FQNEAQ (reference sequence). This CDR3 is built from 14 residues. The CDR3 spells CSSSPVVPYNEQFF. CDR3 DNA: TGTTCCAGCAGCCCGGTTGTTCCTTACAATGAGCAGTTCTTC. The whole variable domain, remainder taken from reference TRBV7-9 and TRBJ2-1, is DTGVSQNPRHKITKRGQNVTFRCDPISEHNRLYWYRQTLGQGPEFLTYFQNEAQLEKSRLLSDRFSAERPKGSFSTLEIQRTEQGDSAMYLCSSSPVVPYNEQFFGPGTRLTVL.

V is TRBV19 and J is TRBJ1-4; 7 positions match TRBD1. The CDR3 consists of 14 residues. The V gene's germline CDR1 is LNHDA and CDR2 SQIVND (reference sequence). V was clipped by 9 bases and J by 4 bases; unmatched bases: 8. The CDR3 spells CASAWTGDNEKLFF. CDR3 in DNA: TGTGCCAGCGCCTGGACAGGAGATAATGAAAAACTGTTTTTT.

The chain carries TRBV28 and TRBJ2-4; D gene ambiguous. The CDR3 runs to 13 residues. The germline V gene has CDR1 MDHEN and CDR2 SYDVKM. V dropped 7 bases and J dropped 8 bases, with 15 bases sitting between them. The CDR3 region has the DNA TGTGCCAGCACCCCCGCCCCCGGAGACATTCAGTACTTC. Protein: CASTPAPGDIQYF.

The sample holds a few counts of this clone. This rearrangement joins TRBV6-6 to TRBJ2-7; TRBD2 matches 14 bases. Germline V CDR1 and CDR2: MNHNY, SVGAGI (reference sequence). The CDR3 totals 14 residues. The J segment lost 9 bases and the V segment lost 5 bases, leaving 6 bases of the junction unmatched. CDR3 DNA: TGTGCCAGCAGTCAGGGACTAGCGGGAGATGGGCAGTACTTC. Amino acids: CASSQGLAGDGQYF.

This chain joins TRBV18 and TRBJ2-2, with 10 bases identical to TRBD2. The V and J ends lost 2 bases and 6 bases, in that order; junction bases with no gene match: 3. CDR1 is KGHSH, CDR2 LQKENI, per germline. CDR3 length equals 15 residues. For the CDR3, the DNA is TGTGCCAGCTCACCAGCTAGCGGGAGATCCGGGGAGCTGTTTTTT. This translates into CASSPASGRSGELFF.

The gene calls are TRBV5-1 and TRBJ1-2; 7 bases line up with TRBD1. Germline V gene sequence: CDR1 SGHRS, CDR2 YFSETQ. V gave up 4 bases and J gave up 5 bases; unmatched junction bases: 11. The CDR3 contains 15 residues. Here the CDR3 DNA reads TGCGCCAGCAGCAACTCCGGACAGGAATTTTATGGCTACACCTTC. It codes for CASSNSGQEFYGYTF. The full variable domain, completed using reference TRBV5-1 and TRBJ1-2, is KAGVTQTPRYLIKTRGQQVTLSCSPISGHRSVSWYQQTPGQGLQFLFEYFSETQRNKGNFPGRFSGRQFSNSRSEMNVSTLELGDSALYLCASSNSGQEFYGYTFGSGTRLTVV.

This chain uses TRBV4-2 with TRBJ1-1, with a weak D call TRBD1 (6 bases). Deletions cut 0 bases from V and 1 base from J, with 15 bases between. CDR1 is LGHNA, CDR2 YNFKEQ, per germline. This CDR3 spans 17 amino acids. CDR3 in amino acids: CASSQDPKIQGNTEAFF. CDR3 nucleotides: TGTGCCAGCAGCCAAGATCCCAAGATACAGGGGAACACTGAAGCTTTCTTT.

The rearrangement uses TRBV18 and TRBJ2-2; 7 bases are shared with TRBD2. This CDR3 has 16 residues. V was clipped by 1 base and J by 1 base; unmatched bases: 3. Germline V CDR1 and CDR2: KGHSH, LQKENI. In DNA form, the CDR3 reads TGTGCCAGCTCACCACGGGGGGGTGAGAACACCGGGGAGCTGTTTTTT. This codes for CASSPRGGENTGELFF.

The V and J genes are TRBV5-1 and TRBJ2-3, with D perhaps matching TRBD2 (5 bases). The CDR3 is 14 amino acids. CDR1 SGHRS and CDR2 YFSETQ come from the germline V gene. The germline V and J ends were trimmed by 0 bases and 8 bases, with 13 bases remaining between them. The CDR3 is CASSLDSSPGTQYF. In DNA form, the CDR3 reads TGCGCCAGCAGCTTGGATTCTAGCCCCGGTACGCAGTATTTT. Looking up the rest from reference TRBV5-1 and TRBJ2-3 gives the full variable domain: KAGVTQTPRYLIKTRGQQVTLSCSPISGHRSVSWYQQTPGQGLQFLFEYFSETQRNKGNFPGRFSGRQFSNSRSEMNVSTLELGDSALYLCASSLDSSPGTQYFGPGTRLTVL.

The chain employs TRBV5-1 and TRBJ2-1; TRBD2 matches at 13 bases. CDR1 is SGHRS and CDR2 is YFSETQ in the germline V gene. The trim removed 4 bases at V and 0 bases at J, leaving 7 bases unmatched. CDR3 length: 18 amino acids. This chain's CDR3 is CASSILAGGPSSYNEQFF. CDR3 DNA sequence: TGCGCCAGCAGCATACTAGCGGGAGGGCCGAGCTCCTACAATGAGCAGTTCTTC. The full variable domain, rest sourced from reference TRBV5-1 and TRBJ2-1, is KAGVTQTPRYLIKTRGQQVTLSCSPISGHRSVSWYQQTPGQGLQFLFEYFSETQRNKGNFPGRFSGRQFSNSRSEMNVSTLELGDSALYLCASSILAGGPSSYNEQFFGPGTRLTVL.

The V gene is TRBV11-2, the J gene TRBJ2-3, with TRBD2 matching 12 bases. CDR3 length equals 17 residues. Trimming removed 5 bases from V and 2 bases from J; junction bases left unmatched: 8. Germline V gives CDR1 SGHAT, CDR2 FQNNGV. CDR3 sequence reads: CASSPRLAGAFTDTQYF. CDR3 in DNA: TGTGCCAGCAGCCCCCGACTAGCGGGAGCCTTCACAGATACGCAGTATTTT. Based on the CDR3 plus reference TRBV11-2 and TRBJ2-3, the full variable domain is EAGVAQSPRYKIIEKRQSVAFWCNPISGHATLYWYQQILGQGPKLLIQFQNNGVVDDSQLPKDRFSAERLKGVDSTLKIQPAKLEDSAVYLCASSPRLAGAFTDTQYFGPGTRLTVL.

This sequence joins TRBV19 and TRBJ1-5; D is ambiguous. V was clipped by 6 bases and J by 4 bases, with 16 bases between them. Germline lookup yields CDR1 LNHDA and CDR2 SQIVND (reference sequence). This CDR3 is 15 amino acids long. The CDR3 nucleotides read TGTGCCAGTAGCCAACGGGCGGGGTCGAATCAGCCCCAGCATTTT. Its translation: CASSQRAGSNQPQHF.

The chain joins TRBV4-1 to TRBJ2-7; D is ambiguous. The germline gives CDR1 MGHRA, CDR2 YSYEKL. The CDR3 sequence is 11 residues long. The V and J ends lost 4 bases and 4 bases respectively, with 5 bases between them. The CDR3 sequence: CASSRGYEQYF. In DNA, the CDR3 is TGCGCCAGCAGCCGCGGATACGAGCAGTACTTC.

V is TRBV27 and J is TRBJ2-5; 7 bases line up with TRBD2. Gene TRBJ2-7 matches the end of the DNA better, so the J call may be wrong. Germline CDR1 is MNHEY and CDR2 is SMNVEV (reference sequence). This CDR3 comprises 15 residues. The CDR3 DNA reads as TGTGCCAGCAGCCCGGGAGGAGTGGGGGTCTACGAGCAGTACTTC. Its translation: CASSPGGVGVYEQYF.

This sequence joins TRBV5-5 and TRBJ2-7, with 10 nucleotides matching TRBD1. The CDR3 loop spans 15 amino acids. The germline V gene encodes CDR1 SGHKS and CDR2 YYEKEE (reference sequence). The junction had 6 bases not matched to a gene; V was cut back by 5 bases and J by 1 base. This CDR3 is CASRPGTGESYEQYF. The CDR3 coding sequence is TGTGCCAGCAGGCCCGGGACAGGGGAGTCCTACGAGCAGTACTTC.

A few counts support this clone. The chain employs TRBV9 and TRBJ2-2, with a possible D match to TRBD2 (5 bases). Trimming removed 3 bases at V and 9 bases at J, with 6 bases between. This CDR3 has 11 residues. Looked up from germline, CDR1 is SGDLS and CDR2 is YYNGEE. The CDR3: CASSAGRELFF. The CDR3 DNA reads TGTGCCAGCAGCGCGGGGAGGGAGCTGTTTTTT. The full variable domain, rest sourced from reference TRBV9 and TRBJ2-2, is DSGVTQTPKHLITATGQRVTLRCSPRSGDLSVYWYQQSLDQGLQFLIQYYNGEERAKGNILERFSAQQFPDLHSELNLSSLELGDSALYFCASSAGRELFFGEGSRLTVL.

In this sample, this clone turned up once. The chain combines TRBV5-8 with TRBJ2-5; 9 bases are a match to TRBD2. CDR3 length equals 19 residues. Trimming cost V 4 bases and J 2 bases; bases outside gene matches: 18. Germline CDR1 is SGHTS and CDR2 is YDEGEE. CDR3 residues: CASSSLLGSGRDSQETQYF. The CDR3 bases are TGTGCCAGCAGCAGCCTCCTTGGTAGCGGGAGAGACTCTCAAGAGACCCAGTACTTC.

CDR3 in amino acids: CASSRSRGMGNQPQHF. In DNA, the CDR3 is TGCGCCAGCAGCCGGAGCAGGGGTATGGGCAATCAGCCCCAGCATTTT. The V call is TRBV4-1, the J call TRBJ1-5; tentatively, D is TRBD1 (6 bases). The CDR3 is 16 amino acids. Germline V gives CDR1 MGHRA, CDR2 YSYEKL. The ends were cut back, 4 bases at V and 2 bases at J, with 15 bases in the middle.

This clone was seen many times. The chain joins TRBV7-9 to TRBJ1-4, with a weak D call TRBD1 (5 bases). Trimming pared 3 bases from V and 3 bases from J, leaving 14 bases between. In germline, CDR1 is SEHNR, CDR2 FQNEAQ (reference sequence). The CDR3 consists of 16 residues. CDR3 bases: TGTGCCAGCAGCTTTTTCTCCCAGGGCCCTAATGAAAAACTGTTTTTT. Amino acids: CASSFFSQGPNEKLFF.

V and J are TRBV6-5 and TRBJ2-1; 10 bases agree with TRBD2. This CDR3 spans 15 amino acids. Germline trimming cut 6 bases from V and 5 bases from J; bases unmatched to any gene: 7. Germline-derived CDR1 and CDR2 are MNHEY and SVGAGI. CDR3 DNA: TGTGCCAGCAGGCTACTAGCGGGGCCCCACAATGAGCAGTTCTTC. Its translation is CASRLLAGPHNEQFF.

CDR3 residues: CASSGSSGPPLETQYF. CDR3 bases: TGCGCCAGCAGCGGGAGTAGCGGGCCACCTTTGGAGACCCAGTACTTC. The chain couples TRBV4-1 to TRBJ2-5, with 7 bases lining up with TRBD2. The CDR3 consists of 16 residues. Germline V gene data show CDR1 as MGHRA and CDR2 as YSYEKL. After removal of 5 bases from V and 5 bases from J, the junction contained 14 bases not matched to a gene.

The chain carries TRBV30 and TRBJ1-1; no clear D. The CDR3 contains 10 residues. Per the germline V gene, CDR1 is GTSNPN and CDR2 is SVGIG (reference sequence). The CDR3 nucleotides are TGTGCTTATAAGAACACTGAAGCTTTCTTT. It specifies CAYKNTEAFF.